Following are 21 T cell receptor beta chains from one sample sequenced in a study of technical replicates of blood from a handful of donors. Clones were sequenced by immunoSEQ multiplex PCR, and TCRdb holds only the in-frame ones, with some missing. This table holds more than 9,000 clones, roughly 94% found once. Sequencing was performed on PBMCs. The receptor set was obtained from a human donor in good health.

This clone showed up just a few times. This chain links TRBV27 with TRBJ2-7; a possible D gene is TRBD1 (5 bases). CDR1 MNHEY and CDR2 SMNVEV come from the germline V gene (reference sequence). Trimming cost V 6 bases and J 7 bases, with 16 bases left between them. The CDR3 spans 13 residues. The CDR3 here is CASSPTAAGEQYF. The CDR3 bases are TGTGCCAGCAGCCCAACAGCAGCAGGGGAGCAGTACTTC.

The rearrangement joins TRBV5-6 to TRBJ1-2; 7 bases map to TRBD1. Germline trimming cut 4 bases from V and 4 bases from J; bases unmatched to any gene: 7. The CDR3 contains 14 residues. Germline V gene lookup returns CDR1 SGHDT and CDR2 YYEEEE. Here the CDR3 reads CASSPRTGSYGYTF. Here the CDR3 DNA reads TGTGCCAGCAGCCCACGGACAGGTTCCTATGGCTACACCTTC.

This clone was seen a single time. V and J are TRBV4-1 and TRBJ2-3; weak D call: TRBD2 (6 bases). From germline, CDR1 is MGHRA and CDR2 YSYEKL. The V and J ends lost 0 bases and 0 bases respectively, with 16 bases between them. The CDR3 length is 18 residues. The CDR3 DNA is TGCGCCAGCAGCCAAGATTGGCCTGGGAGCGGGAGCACAGATACGCAGTATTTT. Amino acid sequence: CASSQDWPGSGSTDTQYF.

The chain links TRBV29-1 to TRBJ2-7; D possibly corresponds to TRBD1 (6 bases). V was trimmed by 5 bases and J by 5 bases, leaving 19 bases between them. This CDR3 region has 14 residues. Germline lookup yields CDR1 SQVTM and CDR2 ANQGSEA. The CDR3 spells CSVSPRGRGDEQYF. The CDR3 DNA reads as TGCAGCGTTTCGCCGCGTGGCAGGGGTGACGAGCAGTACTTC.

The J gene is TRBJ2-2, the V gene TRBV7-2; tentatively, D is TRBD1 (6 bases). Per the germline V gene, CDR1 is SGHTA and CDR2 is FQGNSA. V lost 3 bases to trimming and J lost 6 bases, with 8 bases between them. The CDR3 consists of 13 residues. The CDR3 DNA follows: TGTGCCAGCAGCTTTAAGGGGGCCGGGGAGCTGTTTTTT. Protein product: CASSFKGAGELFF. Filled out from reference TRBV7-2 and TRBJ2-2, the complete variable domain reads GAGVSQSPSNKVTEKGKDVELRCDPISGHTALYWYRQSLGQGLEFLIYFQGNSAPDKSGLPSDRFSAERTGGSVSTLTIQRTQQEDSAVYLCASSFKGAGELFFGEGSRLTVL.

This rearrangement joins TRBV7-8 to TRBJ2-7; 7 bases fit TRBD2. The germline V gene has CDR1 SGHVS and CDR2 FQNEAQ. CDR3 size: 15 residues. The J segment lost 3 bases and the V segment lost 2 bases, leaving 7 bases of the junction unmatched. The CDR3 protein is CASSLKRDDFYEQYF. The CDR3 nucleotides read TGTGCCAGCAGCTTAAAGCGGGACGATTTCTACGAGCAGTACTTC. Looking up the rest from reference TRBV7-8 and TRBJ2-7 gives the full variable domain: GAGVSQSPRYKVAKRGQDVALRCDPISGHVSLFWYQQALGQGPEFLTYFQNEAQLDKSGLPSDRFFAERPEGSVSTLKIQRTQQEDSAVYLCASSLKRDDFYEQYFGPGTRLTVT.

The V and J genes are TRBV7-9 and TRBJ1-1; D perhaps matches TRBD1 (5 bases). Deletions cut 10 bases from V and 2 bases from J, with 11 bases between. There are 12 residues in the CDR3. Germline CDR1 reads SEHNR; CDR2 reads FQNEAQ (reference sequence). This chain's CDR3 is CAIRGVNTEAFF. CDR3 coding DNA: TGTGCCATCAGAGGGGTAAACACTGAAGCTTTCTTT.

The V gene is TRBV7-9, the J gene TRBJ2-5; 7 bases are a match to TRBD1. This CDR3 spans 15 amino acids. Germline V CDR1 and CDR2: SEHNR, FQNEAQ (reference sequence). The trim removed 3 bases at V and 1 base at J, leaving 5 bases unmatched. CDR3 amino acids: CASSFLTGSQETQYF. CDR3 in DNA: TGTGCCAGCAGCTTTCTGACAGGGAGCCAAGAGACCCAGTACTTC. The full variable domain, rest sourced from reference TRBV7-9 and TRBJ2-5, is DTGVSQNPRHKITKRGQNVTFRCDPISEHNRLYWYRQTLGQGPEFLTYFQNEAQLEKSRLLSDRFSAERPKGSFSTLEIQRTEQGDSAMYLCASSFLTGSQETQYFGPGTRLLVL.

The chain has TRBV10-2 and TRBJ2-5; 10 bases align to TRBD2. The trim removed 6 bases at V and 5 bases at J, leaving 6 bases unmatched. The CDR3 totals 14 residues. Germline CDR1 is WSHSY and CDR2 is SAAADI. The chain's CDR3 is CASSPLAGVETQYF. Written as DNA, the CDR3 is TGCGCCAGCAGCCCTCTAGCGGGAGTGGAGACCCAGTACTTC.

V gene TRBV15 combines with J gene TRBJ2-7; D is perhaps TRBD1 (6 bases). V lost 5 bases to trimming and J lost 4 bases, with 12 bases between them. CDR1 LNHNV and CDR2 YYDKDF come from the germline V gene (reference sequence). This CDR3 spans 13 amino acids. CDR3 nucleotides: TGTGCCACCAGCCCAGGGGTTGATTACGAGCAGTACTTC. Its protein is CATSPGVDYEQYF.

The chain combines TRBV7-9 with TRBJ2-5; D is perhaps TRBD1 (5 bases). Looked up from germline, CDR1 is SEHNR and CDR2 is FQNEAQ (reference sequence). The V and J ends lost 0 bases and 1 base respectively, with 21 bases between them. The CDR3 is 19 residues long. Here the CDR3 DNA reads TGTGCCAGCAGCTTAGCGCTCATCTTTACAGGAAAGGTCCAAGAGACCCAGTACTTC. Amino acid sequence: CASSLALIFTGKVQETQYF.

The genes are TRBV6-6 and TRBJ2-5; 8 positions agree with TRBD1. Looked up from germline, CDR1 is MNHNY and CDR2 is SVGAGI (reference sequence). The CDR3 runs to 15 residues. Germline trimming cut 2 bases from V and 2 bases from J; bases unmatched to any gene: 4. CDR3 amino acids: CASSYPDRGQETQYF. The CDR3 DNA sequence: TGTGCCAGCAGTTACCCCGACAGGGGTCAAGAGACCCAGTACTTC.

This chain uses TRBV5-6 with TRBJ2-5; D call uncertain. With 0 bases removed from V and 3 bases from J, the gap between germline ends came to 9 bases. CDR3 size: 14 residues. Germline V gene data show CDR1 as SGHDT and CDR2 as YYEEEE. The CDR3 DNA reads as TGTGCCAGCAGCTTGGGGGTCAGGAAAGAGACCCAGTACTTC. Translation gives CASSLGVRKETQYF. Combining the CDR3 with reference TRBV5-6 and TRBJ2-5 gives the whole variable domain DAGVTQSPTHLIKTRGQQVTLRCSPKSGHDTVSWYQQALGQGPQFIFQYYEEEERQRGNFPDRFSGHQFPNYSSELNVNALLLGDSALYLCASSLGVRKETQYFGPGTRLLVL.

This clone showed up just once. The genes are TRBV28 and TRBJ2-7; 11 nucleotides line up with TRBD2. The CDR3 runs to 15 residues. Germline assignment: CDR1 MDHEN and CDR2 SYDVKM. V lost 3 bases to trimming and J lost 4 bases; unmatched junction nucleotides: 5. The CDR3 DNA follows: TGTGCCAGCAGTTTGCCGGCTAGCGGGAGGTACGAGCAGTACTTC. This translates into CASSLPASGRYEQYF.

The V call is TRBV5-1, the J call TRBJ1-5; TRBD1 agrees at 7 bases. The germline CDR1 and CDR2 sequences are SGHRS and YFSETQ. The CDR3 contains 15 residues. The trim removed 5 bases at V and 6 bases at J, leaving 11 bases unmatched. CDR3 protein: CASRPTGTSSQPQHF. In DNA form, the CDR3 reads TGCGCCAGCAGACCGACAGGGACTTCTAGTCAGCCCCAGCATTTT.

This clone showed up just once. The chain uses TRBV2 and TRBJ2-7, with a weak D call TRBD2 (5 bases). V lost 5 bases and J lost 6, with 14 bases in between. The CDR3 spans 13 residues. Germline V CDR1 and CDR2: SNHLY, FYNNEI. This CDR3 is CASSRARDTEQYF. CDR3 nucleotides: TGTGCCAGCAGTCGTGCTCGGGATACCGAGCAGTACTTC. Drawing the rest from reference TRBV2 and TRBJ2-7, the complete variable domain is EPEVTQTPSHQVTQMGQEVILRCVPISNHLYFYWYRQILGQKVEFLVSFYNNEISEKSEIFDDQFSVERPDGSNFTLKIRSTKLEDSAMYFCASSRARDTEQYFGPGTRLTVT.

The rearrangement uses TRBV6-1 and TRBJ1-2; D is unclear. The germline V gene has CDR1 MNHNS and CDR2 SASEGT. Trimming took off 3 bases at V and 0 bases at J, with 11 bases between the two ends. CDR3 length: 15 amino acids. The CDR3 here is CASSEFTAANYGYTF. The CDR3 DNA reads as TGTGCCAGCAGTGAGTTTACTGCCGCTAACTATGGCTACACCTTC.

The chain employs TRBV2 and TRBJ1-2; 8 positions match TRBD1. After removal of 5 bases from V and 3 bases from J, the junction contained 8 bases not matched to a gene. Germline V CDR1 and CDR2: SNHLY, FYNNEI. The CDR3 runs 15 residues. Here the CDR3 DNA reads TGTGCCAGCAGTCATCAGGGGGCAATGGACTATGGCTACACCTTC. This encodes CASSHQGAMDYGYTF.

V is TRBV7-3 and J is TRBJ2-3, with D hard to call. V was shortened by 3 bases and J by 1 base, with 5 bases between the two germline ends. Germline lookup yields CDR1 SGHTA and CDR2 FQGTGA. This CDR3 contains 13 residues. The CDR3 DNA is TGTGCCAGCAGCTTCACAGGCACAGATACGCAGTATTTT. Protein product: CASSFTGTDTQYF.

CDR3 sequence: CASTTSVFQETQYF. CDR3 nucleotide sequence: TGTGCCAGCACCACTAGCGTCTTCCAAGAGACCCAGTACTTC. This chain joins TRBV9 and TRBJ2-5; TRBD2 agrees at 7 bases. The CDR3 sequence is 14 residues long. Trimming cost V 6 bases and J 1 base; bases outside gene matches: 6. Germline V CDR1 and CDR2: SGDLS, YYNGEE. Supplemented by reference TRBV9 and TRBJ2-5, the full variable domain reads DSGVTQTPKHLITATGQRVTLRCSPRSGDLSVYWYQQSLDQGLQFLIQYYNGEERAKGNILERFSAQQFPDLHSELNLSSLELGDSALYFCASTTSVFQETQYFGPGTRLLVL.

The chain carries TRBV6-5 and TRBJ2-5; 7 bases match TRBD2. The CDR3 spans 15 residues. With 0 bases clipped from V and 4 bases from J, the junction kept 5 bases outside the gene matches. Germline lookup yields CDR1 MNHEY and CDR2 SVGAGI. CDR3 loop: CASSYSGGPGETQYF. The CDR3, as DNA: TGTGCCAGCAGTTACTCGGGAGGGCCGGGAGAGACCCAGTACTTC.